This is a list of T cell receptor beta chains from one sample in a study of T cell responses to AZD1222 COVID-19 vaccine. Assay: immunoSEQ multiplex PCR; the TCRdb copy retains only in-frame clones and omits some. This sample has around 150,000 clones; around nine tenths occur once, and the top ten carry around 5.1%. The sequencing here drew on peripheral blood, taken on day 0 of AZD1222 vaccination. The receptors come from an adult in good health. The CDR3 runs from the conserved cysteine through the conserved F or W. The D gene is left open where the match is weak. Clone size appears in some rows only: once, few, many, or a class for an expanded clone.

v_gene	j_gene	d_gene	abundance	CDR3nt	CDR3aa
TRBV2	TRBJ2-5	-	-	TGTGCCAGTGTAGTTCAAGAGACCCAGTACTTC	CASVVQETQYF
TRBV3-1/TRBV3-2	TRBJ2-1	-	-	TGTGCCAGCAGCCAATCTTATTCCAATGAGCAGTTCTTC	CASSQSYSNEQFF
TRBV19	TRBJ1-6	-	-	TGTGCCAGTAGCGAAAGACGGAGTAATTCACCCCTCCACTTT	CASSERRSNSPLHF
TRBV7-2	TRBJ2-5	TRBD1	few	TGTGCCAGCAGCTTGGGCAGAGGGGGCTCGGCACAAGAGACCCAGTACTTC	CASSLGRGGSAQETQYF
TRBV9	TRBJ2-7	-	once	TGTGCCAGCAGCGTAGAGGGAGCCTCCGAGCAGTACTTC	CASSVEGASEQYF
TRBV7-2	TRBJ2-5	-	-	TGTGCCAGCAGCTACTGGGCGGCGGAGACCCAGTACTTC	CASSYWAAETQYF
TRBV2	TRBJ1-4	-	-	TGTGCCAGCATCCAGCATGGGGCCCTGGGGGAAAAACTGTTTTTT	CASIQHGALGEKLFF
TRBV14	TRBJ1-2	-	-	TGTGCCAGCAGCCAAGATCTACGACCAGGTGGCTACACCTTC	CASSQDLRPGGYTF
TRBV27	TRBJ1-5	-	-	TGTGCCAGCAGTTTAGGGATGCCTCAGCCCCAGCATTTT	CASSLGMPQPQHF
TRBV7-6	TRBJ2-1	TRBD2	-	TGTGCCAGCAGCTTAGAGACTAGCGGTTGGAGCTCCTACAATGAGCAGTTCTTC	CASSLETSGWSSYNEQFF
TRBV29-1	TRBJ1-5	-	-	TGCAGCGTTGGGGACTTCGGGGCCAATCAGCCCCAGCATTTT	CSVGDFGANQPQHF
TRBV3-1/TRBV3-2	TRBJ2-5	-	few	TGTGCCAGCAGCGAAACACCGGGGTCTTCCCGGGAGACCCAGTACTTC	CASSETPGSSRETQYF
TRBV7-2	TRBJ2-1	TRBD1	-	TGTGCCAGCAGCTTAGGGTCTGTAGGGACAGGGACCTCGCATGAGCAGTTCTTC	CASSLGSVGTGTSHEQFF
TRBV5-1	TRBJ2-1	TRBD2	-	TGCGCCAGCAGCTTGGTCGGTAGCGGGAGCCTCAATGAGCAGTTCTTC	CASSLVGSGSLNEQFF
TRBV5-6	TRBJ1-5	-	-	TGTGCCAGCAGCTTGGGGGATCAGCCCCAGCATTTT	CASSLGDQPQHF
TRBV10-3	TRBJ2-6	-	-	TGTGCCATCAGTGGGTCGGACAAAACTGGGGCCAACGTCCTGACTTTC	CAISGSDKTGANVLTF
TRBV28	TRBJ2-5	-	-	TGTGCCACTCGCTCTGGATGGCAGGGTGAGTGGGAGACCCAGTACTTC	CATRSGWQGEWETQYF
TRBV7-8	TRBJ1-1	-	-	TGTGCCAGCAGCTTAGGACGAGGGGAGTTAATTGGTGAAGCTTTCTTT	CASSLGRGELIGEAFF
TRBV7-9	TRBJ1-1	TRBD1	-	TGTGCCAGCAGCTCAAGGGACAGGAGGGGCACTGAAGCTTTCTTT	CASSSRDRRGTEAFF
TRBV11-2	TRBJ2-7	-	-	TGTGCCAGTAACACTAAGACAGGACGATCCTACGAGCAGTACTTC	CASNTKTGRSYEQYF
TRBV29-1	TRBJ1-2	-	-	TGCAGCGTCACACAGGGAAACTATGGCTACACCTTC	CSVTQGNYGYTF
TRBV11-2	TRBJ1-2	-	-	TGTGCCAGCAGCCCCGCCCGTGACAGTGGCTACACCTTC	CASSPARDSGYTF
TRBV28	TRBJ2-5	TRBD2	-	TGTGCCAGCAGTCTAGCGGAGTACCAAGAGACCCAGTACTTC	CASSLAEYQETQYF
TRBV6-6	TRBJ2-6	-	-	TGTGCCAGCAGTCTTCAGGTCTCTGGGGCCAACGTCCTGACTTTC	CASSLQVSGANVLTF
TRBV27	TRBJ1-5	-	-	TGTGCCAGCAGTCCAGACAGGAATCAGCCCCAGCATTTT	CASSPDRNQPQHF